This TCR beta chain originates from a study of blood T cell repertoires in COVID-19. V gave up 7 bases and J gave up 6 bases, with 22 bases separating them. The CDR3 covers 16 residues. The germline gives CDR1 LNHDA, CDR2 SQIVND (reference sequence). The data were produced by immunoSEQ multiplex PCR, yet TCRdb's version contains in-frame clones alone and is incomplete. The sample has more than 150,000 clones, about 79% seen once; the top ten hold approximately 9.7%. The source is a woman in her forties or fifties with acute or convalescent COVID-19. The rearrangement uses TRBV19 and TRBJ1-5; tentative D call: TRBD1 (5 bases). Sequenced sample: peripheral blood. For the CDR3, the DNA is TGTGCCAGTAATCCTGGGGGGAGAAACTCAGGTCAGCCCCAGCATTTT. Its translation is CASNPGGRNSGQPQHF.